The entry that follows covers one T cell receptor (beta chain) sequence. This clone has only a few counts. This receptor's antigen is unknown. The input lacks base qualities; no much larger clone sits a single base away. The data were obtained in a study of blood T cell repertoires in COVID-19 (dated by TCRdb to the early 2020s). Regarding the research as a whole: Samples covering the acute and convalescent phases of COVID-19 were provided by collaborators in the United States, Italy and Spain. The material from the prospective study consisted of cDNA or gDNA derived from T cells, B-cell-depleted T cells, or PBMCs. The samples were drawn from the first 160 participants of the ongoing ImmuneRACE study and from 1,200 or so subjects provided by 6 global collaborators. Where HLA class I and class II types were available, the types were taken from metadata supplied by the sample provider, not from assay-based typing. The repertoires were released in a freely available public database intended as a resource for research on the immune response to SARS-CoV-2. The sample metadata nearly always contained a de-identified subject ID, COVID-19 status, age in years and sex. The dataset comprised deeply sampled blood TCRbeta repertoires from subjects exposed to, actively infected with, or recovered from COVID-19.

Findings and caveats that apply to the study as a whole: The amount of clinical and demographic metadata varied by source and participant and was provided uncurated.

The immunoSEQ Assay, a bias-controlled multiplex PCR, was used to amplify TCRbeta CDR3 regions from genomic DNA. Concerning the study's data processing: The number of nucleated cells in each sample was estimated by amplification of reference gene primers within the assay. Sequence reads were collapsed and filtered to measure the absolute abundance of every unique TCRbeta CDR3 rearrangement. Productive Simpson clonality was computed per sample as the square root of Simpson's diversity index over productive rearrangements. TCRdb mirrors the immuneACCESS table, restricted to in-frame sequences. Some clones are absent from its copies; in checked studies, under half trace to an unresolved V gene, and the reason for the others is unknown. That table is the source of V, J and clone size, and D and trimming were worked out from the DNA. The sample table shows 450,000 to 500,000 clones, and roughly 85% are seen once. The ten largest account for about 3% of the sample.

Whole blood was collected in K2EDTA tubes by collaborating institutions according to the institutions' own protocols. For TCRbeta analysis, collaborator samples were shipped as frozen whole blood, as isolated PBMCs, or as DNA extracted from either sample type. The sequenced sample was peripheral blood. The TCR was taken from a human donor in a cohort sampled during active COVID-19.

The nucleotide sequence reads as follows: TGCAGTGCTAGTATGGGGGGACAGGGGTCCCTCGAGCAGTACTTC. Translated, this is CSASMGGQGSLEQYF. The sequence links TRBV20-1 to TRBJ2-7, with 10 bases matching TRBD1. Trimming removed 3 bases from V and 6 bases from J; the gene matches leave 11 bases unexplained. The CDR3 holds 15 amino acids from the cysteine to the phenylalanine. The kept DNA is CDR3 alone, 45 bases in frame from the first base. Based on the germline V gene (reference sequence), the CDR1 and CDR2 sequences are DFQATT and SNEGSKA.